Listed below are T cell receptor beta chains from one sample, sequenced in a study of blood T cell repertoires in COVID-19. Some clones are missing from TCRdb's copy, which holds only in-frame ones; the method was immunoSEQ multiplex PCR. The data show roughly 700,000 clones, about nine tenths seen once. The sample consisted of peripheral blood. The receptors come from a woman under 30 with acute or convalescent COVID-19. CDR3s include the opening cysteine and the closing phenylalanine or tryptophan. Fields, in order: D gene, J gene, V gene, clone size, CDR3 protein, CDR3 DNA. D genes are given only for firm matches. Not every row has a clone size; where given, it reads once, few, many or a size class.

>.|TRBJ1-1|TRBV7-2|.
CASSLVKNTAFF
TGTGCCAGCAGCTTAGTGAAAAACACGGCTTTCTTT
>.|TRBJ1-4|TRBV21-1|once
CASILGVQGVCEKLFF
TGTGCCAGCATCCTAGGGGTCCAGGGGGTTTGTGAAAAACTGTTTTTT
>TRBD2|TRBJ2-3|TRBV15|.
CATSVLAGTDTQYF
TGTGCCACCAGCGTACTAGCGGGCACAGATACGCAGTATTTT
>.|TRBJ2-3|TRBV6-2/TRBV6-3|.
CASSYTVGEADTQYF
TGTGCCAGCAGTTACACCGTGGGGGAGGCAGATACGCAGTATTTT
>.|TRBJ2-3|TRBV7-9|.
CASSLNPRDISTDTQYF
TGTGCCAGCAGCTTAAACCCCCGGGACATTAGCACAGATACGCAGTATTTT
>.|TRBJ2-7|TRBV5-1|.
CASSYRVDDEQYF
TGCGCCAGCTCATACAGGGTCGACGACGAGCAGTACTTC
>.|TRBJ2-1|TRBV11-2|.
CASSLGLGSNEQFF
TGTGCCAGCAGTTTGGGCCTGGGTAGTAATGAGCAGTTCTTC
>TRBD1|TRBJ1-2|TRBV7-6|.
CASSSNSGTGGLGYTF
TGTGCCAGCAGCTCTAATTCCGGGACAGGGGGCTTAGGCTACACCTTC
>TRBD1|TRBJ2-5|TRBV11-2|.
CASSLRDSGYQETQYF
TGTGCCAGCAGCTTGAGGGACAGTGGGTACCAAGAGACCCAGTACTTC
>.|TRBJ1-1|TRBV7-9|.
CASSLVGGMNTEAFF
TGTGCCAGCAGCTTAGTTGGGGGGATGAACACTGAAGCTTTCTTT
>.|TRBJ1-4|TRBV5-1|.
CASSLTATNEKLFF
TGCGCCAGCAGCTTGACTGCAACTAATGAAAAACTGTTTTTT
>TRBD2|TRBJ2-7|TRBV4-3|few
CASSQDLAGGHYEQYF
TGCGCCAGCAGCCAAGATCTAGCGGGGGGCCACTACGAGCAGTACTTC
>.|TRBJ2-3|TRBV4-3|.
CASSQDAGGETTDTQYF
TGCGCCAGCAGCCAAGACGCTGGCGGGGAGACCACAGATACGCAGTATTTT
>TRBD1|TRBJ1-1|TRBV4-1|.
CASRLGQGNTEAFF
TGCGCCAGCAGACTAGGACAGGGGAACACTGAAGCTTTCTTT
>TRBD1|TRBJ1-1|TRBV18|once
CASSPLGTETEAFF
TGTGCCAGCTCACCACTAGGGACAGAAACTGAAGCTTTCTTT
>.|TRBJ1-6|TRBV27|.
CASSARLYNSPLHF
TGTGCCAGCAGTGCCCGCCTATATAATTCACCCCTCCACTTT
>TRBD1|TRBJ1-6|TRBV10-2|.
CASLGTGGNSPLHF
TGCGCCAGCTTAGGGACAGGAGGTAATTCACCCCTCCACTTT
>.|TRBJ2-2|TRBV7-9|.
CASSSLLGEGGRNTGELFF
TGTGCCAGCAGCTCTCTTCTTGGAGAGGGAGGACGGAACACCGGGGAGCTGTTTTTT
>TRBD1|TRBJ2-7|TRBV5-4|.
CASSSGTGNEQYF
TGTGCCAGCAGCTCCGGGACAGGGAACGAGCAGTACTTC
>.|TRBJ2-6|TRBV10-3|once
CAISGDNSGANVLTF
TGTGCCATCAGCGGGGACAACTCTGGGGCCAACGTCCTGACTTTC
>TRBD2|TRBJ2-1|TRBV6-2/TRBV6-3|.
CASSRTSGDNEQFF
TGTGCCAGCAGTAGGACTAGCGGGGACAATGAGCAGTTCTTC
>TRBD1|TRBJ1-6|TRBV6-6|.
CASIPRGTGASPLHF
TGTGCCAGCATTCCCAGGGGGACAGGGGCCTCACCCCTCCACTTT
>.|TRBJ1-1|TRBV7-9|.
CASSHGQMNTEAFF
TGTGCCAGCAGCCACGGACAGATGAACACTGAAGCTTTCTTT
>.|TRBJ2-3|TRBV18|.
CASSPWGDTDTQYF
TGTGCCAGCTCACCATGGGGGGACACAGATACGCAGTATTTT
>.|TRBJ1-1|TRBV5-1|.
CASSLTGSTEAFF
TGCGCCAGCAGCTTAACGGGGAGCACTGAAGCTTTCTTT
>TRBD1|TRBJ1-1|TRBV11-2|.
CASGVTGAEAFF
TGTGCCAGCGGGGTAACAGGGGCTGAAGCTTTCTTT
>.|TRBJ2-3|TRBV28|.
CASSLGSGLASSTDTQYF
TGTGCCAGCAGTTTAGGGTCGGGACTCGCCTCTAGCACAGATACGCAGTATTTT
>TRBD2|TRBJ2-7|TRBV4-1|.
CASSPGLALYEQYF
TGCGCCAGCAGCCCTGGACTAGCCCTCTACGAGCAGTACTTC
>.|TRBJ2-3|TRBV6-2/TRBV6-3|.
CASSSSRDTQYF
TGTGCCAGCAGTTCCAGCAGGGATACGCAGTATTTT
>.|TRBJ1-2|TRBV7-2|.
CASSLSPHYTF
TGTGCCAGCAGCCTAAGTCCCCATTACACCTTC
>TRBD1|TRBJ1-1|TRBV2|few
CASSGKKPGQGAYRPEAFF
TGTGCCAGCAGTGGAAAGAAGCCGGGACAGGGGGCATATCGGCCTGAAGCTTTCTTT
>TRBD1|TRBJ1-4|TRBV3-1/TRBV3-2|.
CASSQTGMRIEKLFF
TGTGCCAGCAGCCAGACAGGGATGCGGATTGAAAAACTGTTTTTT
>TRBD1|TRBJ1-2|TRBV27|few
CASSTTGGAGGGYTF
TGTGCCAGCAGTACAACAGGGGGCGCAGGAGGTGGCTACACCTTC
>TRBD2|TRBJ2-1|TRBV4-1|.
CASSQEAGGLYNEQFF
TGCGCCAGCAGCCAAGAAGCGGGGGGGCTCTACAATGAGCAGTTCTTC
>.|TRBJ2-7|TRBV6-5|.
CASSPSWSSGEQYF
TGTGCCAGCAGCCCCTCCTGGAGCTCTGGAGAGCAGTACTTC
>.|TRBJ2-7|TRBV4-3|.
CASSQGGLGALGSYEQYF
TGCGCCAGCAGCCAAGGGGGTTTGGGGGCCTTGGGATCCTACGAGCAGTACTTC
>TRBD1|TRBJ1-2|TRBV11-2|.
CASSDPDRYYGYTF
TGTGCCAGCAGCGATCCGGACAGGTACTATGGCTACACCTTC
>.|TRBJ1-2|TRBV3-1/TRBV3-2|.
CASSQAGRAYGYTF
TGTGCCAGCAGCCAAGCGGGCAGGGCCTATGGCTACACCTTC
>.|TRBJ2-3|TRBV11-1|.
CASSFSREGADTQYF
TGTGCCAGCAGCTTCTCCAGGGAAGGCGCAGATACGCAGTATTTT
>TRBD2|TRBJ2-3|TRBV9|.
CASSVVTPGGQNTQYF
TGTGCCAGCAGCGTAGTGACCCCGGGGGGGCAAAATACGCAGTATTTT
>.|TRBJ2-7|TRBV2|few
CASSYGRFYEQYF
TGTGCCAGCAGTTACGGTCGATTCTACGAGCAGTACTTC
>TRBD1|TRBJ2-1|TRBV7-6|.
CASSPWTGDNEQFF
TGTGCCAGCAGCCCTTGGACAGGGGACAATGAGCAGTTCTTC
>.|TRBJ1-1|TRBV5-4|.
CASSLVLGGKAEAFF
TGTGCCAGCAGCTTGGTCTTGGGGGGGAAAGCTGAAGCTTTCTTT
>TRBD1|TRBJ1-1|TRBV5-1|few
CASSWTGFTEAFF
TGCGCCAGCAGCTGGACAGGGTTCACTGAAGCTTTCTTT
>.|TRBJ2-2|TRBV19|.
CASSISGWGGELFF
TGTGCCAGTAGTATCTCAGGGTGGGGCGGGGAGCTGTTTTTT
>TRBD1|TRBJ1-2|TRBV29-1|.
CSAHGQDGSYTF
TGCAGCGCCCACGGACAGGACGGGAGCTACACCTTC